This TCR beta chain derives from a study of follicular helper T cells after annual influenza vaccination. Noted time point: 2014-2015 season, pre-vaccination. Generated by immunoSEQ multiplex PCR, the TCRdb table keeps only in-frame clones and is missing some. The profile shows about 15,000 clones, approximately 85% of them singletons. The V and J ends lost 1 base and 0 bases respectively, with 4 bases between them. Germline CDR1 is LNHDA and CDR2 is SQIVND (reference sequence). This CDR3 contains 15 residues. V usage is TRBV19 and J usage is TRBJ2-6; D gene ambiguous. This sample comprised CXCR5- memory CD4+ T cells sorted from blood, obtained on the day of influenza vaccination. This clonotype originated in an adult who received the influenza vaccine. The CDR3 here is CASSIGTSGANVLTF. The CDR3 nucleotides are TGTGCCAGTAGTATAGGGACCTCTGGGGCCAACGTCCTGACTTTC. Filled out from reference TRBV19 and TRBJ2-6, the complete variable domain reads DGGITQSPKYLFRKEGQNVTLSCEQNLNHDAMYWYRQDPGQGLRLIYYSQIVNDFQKGDIAEGYSVSREKKESFPLTVTSAQKNPTAFYLCASSIGTSGANVLTFGAGSRLTVL.